This T cell receptor beta chain originates from a study of T cell repertoires in cytomegalovirus infection. Study findings and constraints: The cumulative frequency of public TCR beta families distinguished individuals who carried CMV together with the relevant HLA.

The junction had 10 bases not matched to a gene; V was cut back by 0 bases and J by 8 bases. CDR1 and CDR2 (germline): MGHRA, YSYEKL. The CDR3 contains 16 residues. The table lists this clonotype with a few counts. Its antigen is not identified. TCRdb passed the reads through MiXCR, listing each CDR3 protein once. The data contain approximately 500,000 distinct CDR3 sequences, about 15% of them seen just once; the ten biggest clones take up approximately 24%. The sample consisted of CD8+ T cells from PBMCs. This chain links TRBV4-1 with TRBJ2-4; 7 bases fit TRBD2. The TCR comes from a human donor in good health (CMV status not recorded). Some clones in this sample may be carry-over from other donors' samples. The CDR3 sequence: CASSQDWGGLGDIQYF. Here the CDR3 DNA reads TGCGCCAGCAGCCAAGATTGGGGGGGATTGGGTGACATTCAGTACTTC.